The clone carrying this T cell receptor (beta chain) has a count of ten or more. The antigen is not known. This beta chain is a stray sequence in a library constructed for alpha chains; its clone size is not meaningful. The sample comes from a study of spatial heterogeneity in lung cancer. Study results and caveats: Expanded alpha and beta TCR counts within tumors tracked tumor mutation counts.

Trimming cost V 0 bases and J 14 bases, with 10 bases left between them. The germline CDR1 and CDR2 sequences are SGHRS and YFSETQ. CDR3 length: 11 residues. From the 5' RACE reads, TCRdb called clonotypes with MiXCR, one entry per CDR3 protein. Seen here are 9,500 to 12,000 distinct CDR3 sequences, roughly 7.4% observed once, and the top ten hold about 22%. The time point is: sample taken at primary tumor resection. This chain joins TRBV5-1 and TRBJ2-3, with D maybe TRBD1 (6 bases). Sequenced here: lung tumor tissue, sampled at surgery. The receptor comes from a female donor with early-stage non-small cell lung cancer. CDR3 residues: CASSLEGGLYF. The CDR3 DNA reads TGCGCCAGCAGCTTGGAAGGGGGTCTGTATTTT.